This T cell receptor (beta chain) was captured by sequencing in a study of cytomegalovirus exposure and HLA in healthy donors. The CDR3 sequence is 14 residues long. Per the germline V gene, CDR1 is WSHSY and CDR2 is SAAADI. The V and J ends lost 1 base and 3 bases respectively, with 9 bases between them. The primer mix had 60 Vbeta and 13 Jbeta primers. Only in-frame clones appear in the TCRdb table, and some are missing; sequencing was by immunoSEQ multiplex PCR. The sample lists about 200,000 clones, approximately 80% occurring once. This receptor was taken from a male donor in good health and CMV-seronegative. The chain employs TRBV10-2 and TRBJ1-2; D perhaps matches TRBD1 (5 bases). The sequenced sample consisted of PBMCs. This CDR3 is CASSEYVRDYGYTF. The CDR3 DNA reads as TGCGCCAGCAGTGAGTACGTCAGGGACTATGGCTACACCTTC.